A selection of T cell receptor beta chains follows, all from one sample in a study of blood T cells in healthy people across ages. TCRdb analysed the 5' RACE reads with MiXCR anew, one entry per CDR3 protein. In the table there are over 1,300,000 distinct CDR3 sequences, roughly 60% of which are singletons. Sequencing was carried out using blood. Receptor source: a man younger than 35 in good health. CDR3s include the opening cysteine and the closing phenylalanine or tryptophan. Size is omitted from some rows. Given values are once, few, many or a class for expanded clones.

14	NA	TRBV20-1	CSARFGTAYSPLHF
15	many	TRBV6-2/TRBV6-3	CASRIDSSSYNEQFF
15	NA	TRBV7-9	CASSLVGTFQETQYF
15	NA	TRBV3-1	CASSPHVAGADTQYF
16	NA	TRBV21-1	CASSKAETSGPYEQYF
11	few	TRBV7-2	CATATKNIQYF
13	NA	TRBV7-8	CAISFPGGETQYF
15	NA	TRBV12-3/TRBV12-4	CASSLRWEKLYEQYF
15	NA	TRBV5-1	CASSLDKRGPVEQYF
10	NA	TRBV2	CASIAETQYF
13	NA	TRBV4-1	CASSRQEGTEAFF
15	NA	TRBV6-5	CASSYSTGLGTEAFF